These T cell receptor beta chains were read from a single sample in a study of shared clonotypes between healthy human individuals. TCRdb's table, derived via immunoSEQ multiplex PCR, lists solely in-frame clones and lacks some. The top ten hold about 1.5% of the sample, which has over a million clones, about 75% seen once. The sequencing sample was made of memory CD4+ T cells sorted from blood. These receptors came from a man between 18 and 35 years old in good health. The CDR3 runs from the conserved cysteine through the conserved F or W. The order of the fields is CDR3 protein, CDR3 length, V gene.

CAAGRLGTGELFF	13	TRBV7-9
CASSLAPAGEVQYF	14	TRBV5-1
CASKLQAAGTDTQYF	15	TRBV7-3
CASSYRTGTNQPQHF	15	TRBV27
CAWSYSGTSYGYTF	14	TRBV30
CASSGEGERKSTDTQYF	17	TRBV2
CASSPRGLAMAYEQYF	16	TRBV7-2
CASSSRTGGDEQYF	14	TRBV7-9
CASRQTGSGPQHF	13	TRBV7-9
CASSYSGTADYGYTF	15	TRBV6-5
CASSLGMIYEKLFF	14	TRBV5-5
CASSVGPNQPQHF	13	TRBV9
CASSLREGGEQFF	13	TRBV7-3
CASSQTSGRPNTEELFF	17	TRBV4-1
CASSRGLQETQYF	13	TRBV7-3
CASSSTSGGANEQFF	15	TRBV7-2
CASSSGTGAPLKVVAFF	17	TRBV5-4
CASRLGGNTEAFF	13	TRBV2
CASSFGGLGANVLTF	15	TRBV27
CASSPPAGNTEAFF	14	TRBV4-2
CASSVGGPGLDTQYF	15	TRBV9
CASSSPGDGTQYF	13	TRBV6-5
CAISEGLAGNTDTQYF	16	TRBV10-3
CASSLSGTNEKLFF	14	TRBV2
CASKVTGGTRSSYEQYF	17	TRBV10-2
CASSQDARTYNSPLHF	16	TRBV4-1
CASSLLGTGLAGAYYEQYF	19	TRBV28
CASGWGQGAEQYF	13	TRBV12-5
CASKPTGGGYGYTF	14	TRBV5-1
CASRRRVAASTDTQYF	16	TRBV28
CASSSLEGPQETQYF	15	TRBV18
CASSVETATYEQYF	14	TRBV5-1
CAISPEGRTASPLHF	15	TRBV10-3
CASRAGTGQAKGYTF	15	TRBV2
CASSPGDNEQFF	12	TRBV18
CASSVRGGSYNEQFF	15	TRBV6-1
CASSLTRYSYEQYF	14	TRBV5-1
CASSYQGEETQYF	13	TRBV2
CASSIGNRLGQPQHF	15	TRBV19
CATSKGLAGVSGELFF	16	TRBV15
CASSFGLNEQFF	12	TRBV28
CASVQIRQGNYGYTF	15	TRBV19
CATSRVSGQNQPQHF	15	TRBV15
CASRWEAGGHLYF	13	TRBV11-2
CATWGVTDTQYF	12	TRBV10-2
CASSTTSGPNTGELFF	16	TRBV19
CASSQGLNYTF	11	TRBV14